These 24 T cell receptor beta chains share one sample of origin, sequenced in a study of T-cell memory formation after mild COVID-19 (dated by TCRdb to 2020 to 2022). The receptor library was made with 5' RACE. This sample was sequenced with an Illumina NovaSeq 6000. The public reads were reprocessed in TCRdb via fastp at Q25 and MiXCR, keeping in-frame beta chains. Each CDR3 protein appears once, grouped with its most common genes and DNA. A total of 270,000 or so distinct CDR3 sequences appear in this sample, 16% of them only once. 22% of the sample belongs to the ten largest clones. Sequencing was carried out using PBMCs or a T cell subset sorted from them (not recorded which). The receptors shown here come from a man aged 18 to 30 who had mild COVID-19 (a few samples of this study predate the infection). The sample titles of this study are shuffled in the database, so cell type and time point are left out; the donor was told from shared clones.

V and J are TRBV29-1 and TRBJ2-5; D is perhaps TRBD1 (6 bases). The CDR3 has 15 residues. The germline CDR1 and CDR2 sequences are SQVTM and ANQGSEA. Between the trimmed V and J ends, which lost 8 bases and 3 bases, there was a span of 22 bases. CDR3 nucleotide sequence: TGCAGCCCCCCCCGTTCTCAGGGGTCCAAAGAGACCCAGTACTTC. Translated: CSPPRSQGSKETQYF.

The chain carries TRBV5-1 and TRBJ2-1, with D unresolved. From germline, CDR1 is SGHRS and CDR2 YFSETQ. The CDR3 has 13 amino acids. Trimming stripped 0 bases from V and 5 bases from J, with 6 bases between. CDR3 loop: CASSLEPNNEQFF. CDR3 coding DNA: TGCGCCAGCAGCTTGGAGCCAAACAATGAGCAGTTCTTC.

The V call is TRBV7-2, the J call TRBJ2-7; either TRBD1 or TRBD2 may fit D (5 bases each). Germline CDR1 is SGHTA and CDR2 is FQGNSA. The CDR3 spans 12 residues. Trimming took 8 bases from V and 4 from J, leaving 12 bases between them. For the CDR3, the DNA is TGTGCCAGCTCGAGAGAGGGGTACGAGCAGTACGTC. This translates into CASSREGYEQYV.

V is TRBV4-2 and J is TRBJ2-3; TRBD2 might be the D (5 bases). The V gene lost 1 base and the J gene lost 1 base, with 18 bases spanning the gap. Germline V gene data show CDR1 as LGHNA and CDR2 as YNFKEQ. The CDR3 is 18 amino acids. Here the CDR3 DNA reads TGTGCCAGCAGCCAAGGGAGTCCCGGGGAGCGAGGCACAGATACGCAGTATTTT. As protein: CASSQGSPGERGTDTQYF.

At least ten counts were recorded for this clonotype. This chain uses TRBV20-1 with TRBJ2-2; tentatively, D is TRBD1 or TRBD2 (5 bases each). The germline gives CDR1 DFQATT, CDR2 SNEGSKA (reference sequence). The germline V and J ends were trimmed by 1 base and 8 bases, with 14 bases remaining between them. The CDR3 contains 14 residues. The CDR3 DNA reads as TGCAGTGCTAGAGCCGGGACCCTAGTTGGGGAGCTGTTTTTT. Its protein is CSARAGTLVGELFF.

This clonotype was detected only a few times. This rearrangement joins TRBV12-3 or TRBV12-4 to TRBJ1-1, with no clear D. V dropped 5 bases and J dropped 3 bases, with 16 bases sitting between them. The CDR3 has 15 amino acids. The CDR3 DNA sequence: TGTGCCAGCAGTCCGCCTAATACCGGGGACACTGAAGCTTTCTTT. It translates to CASSPPNTGDTEAFF.

The rearrangement joins TRBV7-9 to TRBJ1-1; D might be TRBD1 (6 bases). Germline assignment: CDR1 SEHNR and CDR2 FQNEAQ (reference sequence). This CDR3 contains 18 residues. V was shortened by 1 base and J by 0 bases, with 18 bases between the two germline ends. CDR3 residues: CASSLGGAGQHMNTEAFF. CDR3 nucleotide sequence: TGTGCCAGCAGCTTAGGGGGGGCAGGACAGCACATGAACACTGAAGCTTTCTTT. The complete variable domain, with remaining parts taken from reference TRBV7-9 and TRBJ1-1, reads DTGVSQNPRHKITKRGQNVTFRCDPISEHNRLYWYRQTLGQGPEFLTYFQNEAQLEKSRLLSDRFSAERPKGSFSTLEIQRTEQGDSAMYLCASSLGGAGQHMNTEAFFGQGTRLTVV.

This clonotype was seen more than once but under ten times. The chain employs TRBV6-5 and TRBJ2-1; the match to TRBD1 covers 7 bases. V lost 6 bases, J lost 4 bases, and 9 bases stayed unmatched. The CDR3 is 15 amino acids. The germline gives CDR1 MNHEY, CDR2 SVGAGI. As DNA, the CDR3 is TGTGCCAGCAGGGACGGGACAGCGAGGTACAATGAGCAGTTCTTC. Protein sequence: CASRDGTARYNEQFF.

This clonotype was detected only a few times. The chain links TRBV6-2 or TRBV6-3 to TRBJ1-2, with D uncertain. The CDR3 totals 12 residues. The ends were cut back, 4 bases at V and 5 bases at J, with 8 bases in the middle. Germline assignment: CDR1 MNHEY and CDR2 SVGEGT. This CDR3 reads CASSFADYGYTF. The CDR3 DNA reads TGTGCCAGCAGTTTCGCGGATTATGGCTACACCTTC.

This clonotype has only a few counts. The V and J genes are TRBV10-3 and TRBJ2-1; 8 nucleotides align to TRBD2. The CDR3 has 14 residues. Germline V gives CDR1 ENHRY, CDR2 SYGVKD. The trim removed 6 bases at V and 2 bases at J, leaving 3 bases unmatched. Here the CDR3 reads CAISRGGTYNEQFF. CDR3 bases: TGTGCCATCAGCCGGGGGGGTACCTACAATGAGCAGTTCTTC.

This clonotype was seen a few times. The gene calls are TRBV12-3 or TRBV12-4 and TRBJ1-5, with 7 bases identical to TRBD1. With 6 bases clipped from V and 2 bases from J, the junction kept 7 bases outside the gene matches. The CDR3 loop spans 15 amino acids. The CDR3 bases are TGTGCCAGCAGCCGACAGGGTAGCGGCAATCAGCCCCAGCATTTT. This encodes CASSRQGSGNQPQHF.

This clonotype was counted a few times. The rearrangement joins TRBV4-3 to TRBJ1-1; D unclear. Trimming cost V 0 bases and J 4 bases, with 12 bases left between them. CDR1 and CDR2 from the germline V gene are LGHNA and YSLEER. This CDR3 region has 15 residues. The CDR3 spells CASSQEPVAGTEAFF. CDR3 DNA: TGCGCCAGCAGCCAAGAACCCGTGGCTGGCACTGAAGCTTTCTTT.

The gene calls are TRBV2 and TRBJ1-1, with no clear D. V dropped 6 bases and J dropped 0 bases, with 8 bases sitting between them. This CDR3 has 13 amino acids. CDR1 SNHLY and CDR2 FYNNEI come from the germline V gene. The CDR3 region is CASSPEMNTEAFF. DNA for the CDR3: TGTGCCAGCAGCCCGGAAATGAACACTGAAGCTTTCTTT.

This clonotype was recorded a few times. V usage is TRBV20-1 and J usage is TRBJ2-7; 8 bases map to TRBD1. In germline, CDR1 is DFQATT, CDR2 SNEGSKA (reference sequence). The ends lost 2 bases at V and 1 base at J; junction bases unmatched: 4. This CDR3 is built from 14 residues. DNA of the CDR3: TGCAGTGCTAGAAGGACAGGGCCTTCCTACGAGCAGTACGTC. It translates to CSARRTGPSYEQYV.

In this sample, this clonotype turned up a few times. The J gene is TRBJ2-1, the V gene TRBV19; D gene ambiguous. In germline, CDR1 is LNHDA, CDR2 SQIVND (reference sequence). Trimming removed 5 bases from V and 0 bases from J, with 11 bases in between. This CDR3 is built from 15 residues. The CDR3 loop reads CASSPLGSSYNEQFF. In DNA form, the CDR3 reads TGTGCCAGTAGTCCTCTAGGAAGCTCCTACAATGAGCAGTTCTTC.

Concerning this clonotype itself: A read error may produce the germline difference seen at one junction end. The J gene is TRBJ2-7, the V gene TRBV5-1, with D possibly being TRBD2 (7 bases). The germline gives CDR1 SGHRS, CDR2 YFSETQ. This CDR3 is built from 16 residues. The CDR3, as DNA: TGCGCCAGCAGCGCGCGTCCGGGGGGCCGCTCCTGCGAGCAGTACTTC. It specifies CASSARPGGRSCEQYF.

The chain recombines TRBV4-3 with TRBJ1-5, with 8 bases identical to TRBD1. The CDR3 contains 15 residues. CDR1 is LGHNA, CDR2 YSLEER, per germline. V shed 1 base, J shed 6 bases, and the junction held 5 bases outside the gene matches. Written as DNA, the CDR3 is TGCGCCAGCAGCCAAGGACGGCAGGGGGCTCAGCCCCAGCATTTT. It specifies CASSQGRQGAQPQHF.

This clonotype has a count of ten or more. V usage is TRBV9 and J usage is TRBJ2-1, with 9 bases matching TRBD1. Germline V gene sequence: CDR1 SGDLS, CDR2 YYNGEE. CDR3 length: 15 amino acids. V lost 3 bases and J lost 2; bases outside the gene matches: 3. For the CDR3, the DNA is TGTGCCAGCAGCGCAACAGGGGGCCCCTACAATGAGCAGTTCTTC. Translated: CASSATGGPYNEQFF.

The chain carries TRBV2 and TRBJ2-7, with TRBD1 identical over 9 bases. Trimming cost V 11 bases and J 3 bases; bases outside gene matches: 5. This CDR3 has 12 residues. CDR1 SNHLY and CDR2 FYNNEI come from the germline V gene. The CDR3, as DNA: TGTGCCGGGGGACAGGGAAGCTACGAGCAGTACGTC. This codes for CAGGQGSYEQYV.

In its sample, this clonotype was seen a few times. This sequence joins TRBV5-1 and TRBJ2-3, with no clear D. The CDR3 extends over 15 amino acids. V lost 4 bases, J lost 4 bases, and 16 bases lay in between. From germline, CDR1 is SGHRS and CDR2 YFSETQ. CDR3 sequence reads: CASSPGRRRSDTQYF. The CDR3 DNA reads as TGCGCCAGCAGCCCGGGCCGAAGACGTTCAGATACGCAGTATTTT.

The chain is built from TRBV4-1 and TRBJ2-3; 8 positions agree with TRBD1. The trim removed 0 bases at V and 12 bases at J, leaving 8 bases unmatched. The CDR3 is 14 residues long. CDR1 and CDR2 (germline): MGHRA, YSYEKL. The CDR3 loop is CASSQDIAGTGQYF. DNA for the CDR3: TGCGCCAGCAGCCAAGATATTGCCGGGACAGGACAGTATTTT.

The chain joins TRBV27 to TRBJ2-7; no definite D call. CDR1 is MNHEY and CDR2 is SMNVEV in the germline V gene (reference sequence). V gave up 3 bases and J gave up 6 bases, with 12 bases separating them. The length of the CDR3 is 13 residues. CDR3 nucleotides: TGTGCCAGCAGTTTCGAACAGATGGGCGAGCAGTACTTC. As protein: CASSFEQMGEQYF.

This clonotype was seen a few times. This chain joins TRBV11-3 and TRBJ2-3, with 9 bases identical to TRBD2. The CDR3 length is 15 residues. J was trimmed by 2 bases and V by 4 bases; bases with no gene match: 4. CDR1 is SGHNT, CDR2 YENEEA, per germline. The CDR3 DNA reads TGTGCCAGCAGCTCTAGCGGGGACCCCACAGATACGCAGTATTTT. Translation: CASSSSGDPTDTQYF.

The rearrangement uses TRBV9 and TRBJ2-7; no reliable D call. The CDR3 extends over 16 amino acids. V lost 3 bases and J lost 5, with 21 bases in between. The germline V gene encodes CDR1 SGDLS and CDR2 YYNGEE. The DNA for the CDR3 is TGTGCCAGCAGCGCTCTCTCTACAATATCGGCCCACGAGCAGTACTTC. This encodes CASSALSTISAHEQYF.